This T cell receptor beta chain appears in the sequencing data of a study of shared clonotypes between healthy human individuals. Profiling relied on immunoSEQ multiplex PCR, and the TCRdb table lists in-frame clones only, not all of them. Among approximately 640,000 clones listed, 72% were seen once. CDR3 length: 13 amino acids. CDR1 and CDR2 (germline): SGDLS, YYNGEE. Trimming shortened V by 0 bases and J by 7 bases, and 11 bases separated the two germline ends. The genes are TRBV9 and TRBJ2-7; D remains unclear. The material sequenced was memory CD4+ T cells sorted from blood. Subset: CD45RA-negative fraction. The clonotype was recovered from a young woman in good health. The CDR3, as DNA: TGTGCCAGCAGCGTAGCTTTGGAAGAAGAGCAGTACTTC. Protein sequence: CASSVALEEEQYF. The full variable domain, with the rest looked up from reference TRBV9 and TRBJ2-7, is DSGVTQTPKHLITATGQRVTLRCSPRSGDLSVYWYQQSLDQGLQFLIQYYNGEERAKGNILERFSAQQFPDLHSELNLSSLELGDSALYFCASSVALEEEQYFGPGTRLTVT.